The rows below give T cell receptor beta chains drawn from one sample of a study of cytomegalovirus exposure and HLA in healthy donors. Profiling relied on immunoSEQ multiplex PCR, and the TCRdb table lists in-frame clones only, not all of them. The table includes about 83,000 clones, 75% to 85% detected once. Sequenced material: PBMCs. The receptors come from a woman aged 25 to 39 in good health and CMV-seronegative. Both conserved end residues are part of each CDR3. D genes are given only for firm matches. Size is omitted from some rows. Given values are once, few, many or a class for expanded clones.

size	V	D	length	J	CDR3	DNA
-	TRBV7-2	-	15	TRBJ2-3	CASSLSRASKDTQYF	TGTGCCAGCAGCTTAAGCAGGGCTTCTAAAGATACGCAGTATTTT
-	TRBV5-1	-	17	TRBJ1-1	CASSRARDKTLNTEAFF	TGCGCCAGCAGCCGTGCCAGGGACAAAACCTTGAACACTGAAGCTTTCTTT
-	TRBV5-1	TRBD2	17	TRBJ2-2	CASSLLNSGLGTGELFF	TGCGCCAGCAGCTTGCTGAATAGCGGGTTAGGAACCGGGGAGCTGTTTTTT
-	TRBV29-1	TRBD1	14	TRBJ1-1	CSVGGQGLNTEAFF	TGCAGCGTTGGGGGACAGGGCTTAAACACTGAAGCTTTCTTT
-	TRBV5-8	TRBD1	16	TRBJ2-7	CASLPGQGGYSYEQYF	TGTGCCAGCCTTCCAGGACAGGGGGGTTACTCCTACGAGCAGTACTTC
-	TRBV11-2	TRBD2	15	TRBJ2-1	CASSLGLAGRNEQFF	TGTGCCAGCAGCTTGGGGCTAGCGGGAAGGAATGAGCAGTTCTTC
-	TRBV11-2	-	11	TRBJ1-2	CASSVRGGYTF	TGTGCCAGCAGCGTCAGGGGTGGCTACACCTTC
-	TRBV21-1	-	17	TRBJ1-5	CASSCPDRFYSNQPQHF	TGTGCCAGCAGCTGCCCGGACAGATTCTATAGCAATCAGCCCCAGCATTTT
once	TRBV7-9	TRBD1	17	TRBJ2-4	CSSSFAGTVLSGNIQYF	TGTTCCAGCAGCTTTGCCGGGACAGTCCTATCGGGAAACATTCAGTACTTC
-	TRBV4-1	-	14	TRBJ1-5	CASSQPGVRQPQHF	TGCGCCAGCAGCCAACCAGGGGTACGGCAGCCCCAGCATTTT